This T cell receptor (beta chain) was identified in a study of cytomegalovirus exposure and HLA in healthy donors. PCR employed 60 Vbeta and 13 Jbeta primers. Here immunoSEQ multiplex PCR was the method, and the copy in TCRdb shows in-frame clones only, minus some. The sample contains about 190,000 clones, approximately 78% of which appear only once. Healthy bone marrow donors made up the cohort. Points from the study as a whole: Across donors, presence/absence analyses took sequencing depth to be roughly uniform.

The V gene lost 2 bases and the J gene lost 10 bases, with 15 bases spanning the gap. Germline V lookup: CDR1 ENHRY, CDR2 SYGVKD. The CDR3 consists of 14 residues. On this clone: What it recognizes is unknown.

Sequencing was done on a sample of PBMCs. The source of this sequence is a male donor in good health and CMV-seronegative. The rearrangement joins TRBV10-3 to TRBJ2-1; perhaps TRBD2 as D (5 bases). The CDR3 nucleotides read TGTGCCATCAGTGAGGGATCTTTAGCGTACGAGCAGTTCTTC. It specifies CAISEGSLAYEQFF.